These 29 T cell receptor beta chains were all obtained from the same sample, sequenced in a study of cytomegalovirus exposure and HLA in healthy donors (dated by TCRdb to the late 2010s). The library was prepared using the immunoSEQ multiplex PCR assay. For the multiplex PCR, a mixture combining 60 forward primers for TCR Vbeta segments and 13 reverse primers for TCR Jbeta segments was used. Sourced from immuneACCESS, this table was stored by TCRdb with only in-frame sequences that have V and J called. A share of the clones is absent; for the studies checked, an unresolved V gene accounts for under half, and the remainder has no known explanation. This sample lists fewer than 200,000 clones; around 80% were detected once. The top ten constitute roughly 2% of the sample. Sequencing was performed on PBMCs. The receptor set was obtained from a human donor in good health.

The V and J genes are TRBV7-8 and TRBJ1-3, with unresolved D. V gave up 1 base and J gave up 2 bases, with 9 bases separating them. CDR1 and CDR2 (germline): SGHVS, FQNEAQ. The CDR3 is 15 amino acids. CDR3 sequence: CASSLGGSAGNTIYF. CDR3 DNA: TGTGCCAGCAGCTTAGGAGGGTCTGCTGGAAACACCATATATTTT.

The V gene is TRBV5-1, the J gene TRBJ1-4; 8 nucleotides align to TRBD1. Germline-derived CDR1 and CDR2 are SGHRS and YFSETQ. The CDR3 loop spans 15 amino acids. V shed 0 bases and J 7 bases; nucleotides not matched to a gene: 5. The CDR3 DNA reads TGCGCCAGCAGCTTGGCGACAGGGGATGTTGAAAAACTGTTTTTT. Translated: CASSLATGDVEKLFF.

The chain is built from TRBV5-1 and TRBJ2-7; 8 nucleotides align to TRBD1. The CDR3 contains 17 residues. The germline gives CDR1 SGHRS, CDR2 YFSETQ. Unmatched junction bases numbered 8, after V lost 0 bases and J lost 0 bases. The CDR3 DNA is TGCGCCAGCAGCTTGGCCACCGGGACAGGTGTCTCCTACGAGCAGTACTTC. The encoded protein is CASSLATGTGVSYEQYF.

This clone was seen a handful of times. The chain recombines TRBV27 with TRBJ1-1; D is unresolved. Trimming pared 5 bases from V and 1 base from J, leaving 17 bases between. CDR1 is MNHEY, CDR2 SMNVEV, per germline (reference sequence). CDR3 length equals 16 residues. The DNA for the CDR3 is TGTGCCAGCAGTCTTTCGGGGAGATTTCAGAACACTGAAGCTTTCTTT. It translates to CASSLSGRFQNTEAFF.

V gene TRBV27 combines with J gene TRBJ1-5, with 7 bases lining up with TRBD1. This CDR3 is 15 amino acids long. Germline CDR1 is MNHEY and CDR2 is SMNVEV (reference sequence). J lost 5 bases, V lost 6 bases, and 10 bases had no gene match. CDR3 sequence reads: CASSFMGRGDQPQHF. DNA for the CDR3: TGTGCCAGCAGCTTCATGGGCAGGGGGGATCAGCCCCAGCATTTT.

J is TRBJ2-3 and V is TRBV6-5; no firm D call. Germline V lookup: CDR1 MNHEY, CDR2 SVGAGI. The CDR3 totals 13 residues. V was cut by 5 bases and J by 4 bases, with 10 bases left in between. CDR3 sequence: CASSRPGADTQYF. CDR3 DNA: TGTGCCAGCAGTCGCCCCGGAGCAGATACGCAGTATTTT.

CDR3 sequence: CASSPLPDRVKTQYF. The CDR3 DNA sequence: TGTGCCAGCAGCCCCCTTCCCGACAGGGTGAAGACCCAGTACTTC. This sequence joins TRBV6-5 and TRBJ2-5, with 7 positions matching TRBD1. The CDR3 totals 15 residues. J was trimmed by 6 bases and V by 6 bases; bases with no gene match: 13. The germline CDR1 and CDR2 sequences are MNHEY and SVGAGI.

The chain links TRBV6-5 to TRBJ1-3; D unclear. Trimming shortened V by 4 bases and J by 0 bases, and 13 bases separated the two germline ends. Germline values: CDR1 MNHEY, CDR2 SVGAGI. The CDR3 runs to 16 residues. CDR3 nucleotide sequence: TGTGCCAGCAGTTCGGATACACTAAGCTCTGGAAACACCATATATTTT. Its protein product is CASSSDTLSSGNTIYF.

J is TRBJ1-2 and V is TRBV7-2; possible D gene TRBD1, 6 bases. Trimming cost V 0 bases and J 5 bases, with 13 bases left between them. The CDR3 runs to 15 residues. The germline gives CDR1 SGHTA, CDR2 FQGNSA. The CDR3 DNA follows: TGTGCCAGCAGCTTAGCGGCCCAGGGGTATTATGGCTACACCTTC. This codes for CASSLAAQGYYGYTF.

J is TRBJ2-2 and V is TRBV7-9; D is unclear. This CDR3 has 13 residues. Germline V gene sequence: CDR1 SEHNR, CDR2 FQNEAQ (reference sequence). The V gene lost 4 bases and the J gene lost 7 bases, with 10 bases spanning the gap. The CDR3 DNA sequence: TGTGCCAGCAGCTCCGAACTACTCGGGGAGCTGTTTTTT. This codes for CASSSELLGELFF.

V is TRBV5-1 and J is TRBJ2-7; D is undetermined. The CDR3 is 12 amino acids. CDR1 is SGHRS, CDR2 YFSETQ, per germline. V dropped 3 bases and J dropped 4 bases, with 8 bases sitting between them. The CDR3, as DNA: TGCGCCAGCAGCTCTGGAGCGTACGAGCAGTACTTC. Amino acid sequence: CASSSGAYEQYF.

This clone was observed once. The rearrangement uses TRBV2 and TRBJ1-1, with D possibly being TRBD1 (5 bases). This CDR3 is 12 amino acids long. The germline CDR1 and CDR2 sequences are SNHLY and FYNNEI. Trimming took off 5 bases at V and 7 bases at J, with 11 bases between the two ends. The CDR3 here is CASSSGGGEAFF. Written as DNA, the CDR3 is TGTGCCAGCAGTTCGGGGGGGGGTGAAGCTTTCTTT.

The V and J genes are TRBV7-3 and TRBJ2-2; 7 bases are a match to TRBD2. Germline assignment: CDR1 SGHTA and CDR2 FQGTGA. This CDR3 contains 17 residues. V lost 3 bases to trimming and J lost 3 bases; unmatched junction nucleotides: 10. The CDR3 DNA reads TGTGCCAGCAGCTTTGGTACTCGGGGGGTGGACACCGGGGAGCTGTTTTTT. This gives the protein CASSFGTRGVDTGELFF.

The chain uses TRBV19 and TRBJ2-5, with 9 bases lining up with TRBD2. Trimming cost V 2 bases and J 3 bases; bases outside gene matches: 4. Germline lookup yields CDR1 LNHDA and CDR2 SQIVND (reference sequence). This CDR3 has 15 residues. The chain's CDR3 is CASSIRRGGKETQYF. Here the CDR3 DNA reads TGTGCCAGTAGTATAAGGCGGGGGGGCAAAGAGACCCAGTACTTC. The full variable domain, its missing parts supplied by reference TRBV19 and TRBJ2-5, is DGGITQSPKYLFRKEGQNVTLSCEQNLNHDAMYWYRQDPGQGLRLIYYSQIVNDFQKGDIAEGYSVSREKKESFPLTVTSAQKNPTAFYLCASSIRRGGKETQYFGPGTRLLVL.

The V call is TRBV4-3, the J call TRBJ2-1, with TRBD2 matching 10 bases. The germline CDR1 and CDR2 sequences are LGHNA and YSLEER. CDR3 size: 17 residues. The ends lost 0 bases at V and 1 base at J; junction bases unmatched: 3. Here the CDR3 reads CASSQDLLAGSYNEQFF. In nucleotides, the CDR3 is TGCGCCAGCAGCCAAGATCTACTAGCGGGATCCTACAATGAGCAGTTCTTC.

A word on this clone: At one end, the junction sequence differs from germline, possibly due to a read error. This chain joins TRBV6-5 and TRBJ2-7, with 8 positions matching TRBD1. The CDR3 is made up of 15 amino acids. The germline V gene encodes CDR1 MNHEY and CDR2 SVGAGI. The CDR3, as DNA: TGTGCCAGCAGTTACTCGGGACAGGACTCCTACGAGCATTACTTC. It translates to CASSYSGQDSYEHYF.

Only a few counts were recorded for this clone. The chain combines TRBV4-3 with TRBJ2-7, with TRBD1 as a possible D gene (5 bases). Deletions cut 0 bases from V and 0 bases from J, with 9 bases between. This CDR3 region has 15 residues. Germline CDR1 is LGHNA and CDR2 is YSLEER. CDR3 in amino acids: CASSQDPGFSYEQYF. CDR3 bases: TGCGCCAGCAGCCAAGATCCAGGGTTCTCCTACGAGCAGTACTTC.

The rearrangement uses TRBV5-1 and TRBJ2-7; TRBD2 agrees at 8 bases. Germline trimming cut 0 bases from V and 2 bases from J; bases unmatched to any gene: 4. The CDR3 extends over 15 amino acids. Germline V lookup: CDR1 SGHRS, CDR2 YFSETQ. DNA of the CDR3: TGCGCCAGCAGCTTGGTCGCGGGGGGAGCCTACGAGCAGTACTTC. Protein product: CASSLVAGGAYEQYF.

As DNA, the CDR3 is TGTGCCACCCCGGGGGACCACCCTTATAATTCACCCCTCCACTTT. Translated, it gives CATPGDHPYNSPLHF. The chain recombines TRBV7-9 with TRBJ1-6, with a weak D call TRBD1 (5 bases). V lost 10 bases to trimming and J lost 4 bases, with 17 bases between them. The CDR3 consists of 15 residues. CDR1 is SEHNR, CDR2 FQNEAQ, per germline (reference sequence).

V and J are TRBV11-2 and TRBJ2-3; D not certain. Per the germline V gene, CDR1 is SGHAT and CDR2 is FQNNGV. With 5 bases removed from V and 2 bases from J, the gap between germline ends came to 20 bases. This CDR3 has 17 residues. The CDR3 here is CASSPFLDVSDTDTQYF. For the CDR3, the DNA is TGTGCCAGCAGCCCGTTCCTAGACGTTTCCGACACAGATACGCAGTATTTT. The variable domain in full, completed from reference TRBV11-2 and TRBJ2-3, reads EAGVAQSPRYKIIEKRQSVAFWCNPISGHATLYWYQQILGQGPKLLIQFQNNGVVDDSQLPKDRFSAERLKGVDSTLKIQPAKLEDSAVYLCASSPFLDVSDTDTQYFGPGTRLTVL.

This clone was recorded at least ten times. The rearrangement joins TRBV4-2 to TRBJ2-2; 9 bases line up with TRBD1. This CDR3 spans 16 amino acids. Germline V gene data show CDR1 as LGHNA and CDR2 as YNFKEQ. Trimming removed 4 bases from V and 3 bases from J; junction bases left unmatched: 6. The CDR3 nucleotides are TGTGCCAGCAGCCCCCGGGACAGGGAGCACACCGGGGAGCTGTTTTTT. Amino acid sequence: CASSPRDREHTGELFF.

The V call is TRBV29-1, the J call TRBJ2-7; maybe TRBD2 (5 bases). V shed 7 bases and J shed 7 bases, with 14 bases lying between them. The CDR3 runs to 11 residues. From germline, CDR1 is SQVTM and CDR2 ANQGSEA. CDR3 coding DNA: TGCAGCGCTAGGACGGGGATTGAGCAGTACTTC. Protein product: CSARTGIEQYF.

J is TRBJ1-6 and V is TRBV19, with 7 bases aligning to TRBD1. Looked up from germline, CDR1 is LNHDA and CDR2 is SQIVND (reference sequence). This CDR3 is 14 amino acids long. The V and J ends lost 4 bases and 9 bases, in that order; junction bases with no gene match: 6. The CDR3 DNA sequence: TGTGCCAGTAGTAGACAGGGTGACGGTTCACCCCTCCACTTT. It is translated as CASSRQGDGSPLHF.

The V and J genes are TRBV5-1 and TRBJ1-2, with 10 bases lining up with TRBD1. CDR1 SGHRS and CDR2 YFSETQ come from the germline V gene. The CDR3 totals 13 residues. Trimming removed 4 bases from V and 4 bases from J; junction bases left unmatched: 1. Written as DNA, the CDR3 is TGCGCCAGCAGCAGGGACAGGGGCTATGGCTACACCTTC. Translated, it gives CASSRDRGYGYTF.

The genes are TRBV4-1 and TRBJ2-3; possible D gene TRBD1, 5 bases. The CDR3 consists of 14 residues. V lost 7 bases to trimming and J lost 2 bases, with 13 bases between them. Germline V gives CDR1 MGHRA, CDR2 YSYEKL. The CDR3, as DNA: TGCGCCAGCACCAGACAGTCCTTCACAGATACGCAGTATTTT. Translation: CASTRQSFTDTQYF.

The chain combines TRBV21-1 with TRBJ2-2; the table's D call, TRBD2, has no DNA check behind it. TRBV21-1 is labeled a pseudogene. The CDR3 consists of 15 residues. CDR3 residues: CASSGRGSNTGELFF. The CDR3 DNA reads as TGTGCCAGCAGCGGCCGGGGATCGAACACCGGGGAGCTGTTTTTT.

J is TRBJ2-1 and V is TRBV4-1, with TRBD2 matching over 10 bases. The V gene's germline CDR1 is MGHRA and CDR2 YSYEKL. The CDR3 sequence is 16 residues long. V lost 1 base to trimming and J lost 9 bases; unmatched junction nucleotides: 9. Here the CDR3 DNA reads TGCGCCAGCAGCCAAGCTGGGAGCGGGGGGGCCAGTGAGCAGTTCTTC. This codes for CASSQAGSGGASEQFF.

The chain couples TRBV15 to TRBJ1-3, with D perhaps matching TRBD1 (5 bases). V was cut by 2 bases and J by 3 bases, with 11 bases left in between. This CDR3 is built from 15 residues. Per germline, CDR1 LNHNV and CDR2 YYDKDF (reference sequence). CDR3 DNA: TGTGCCACCAGCAGAAATCGGGGGGTTGGAAACACCATATATTTT. This encodes CATSRNRGVGNTIYF.

This clone was detected a few times. The chain is built from TRBV7-8 and TRBJ1-2; TRBD1 matches 8 bases. Germline loops: CDR1 SGHVS, CDR2 FQNEAQ. The V gene end was trimmed by 5 bases and the J gene end by 4 bases; junction bases not matched to a gene: 3. The CDR3 is 13 residues long. The CDR3 DNA reads TGTGCCAGCAGCCGGACAGGGACCTATGGCTACACCTTC. It specifies CASSRTGTYGYTF.